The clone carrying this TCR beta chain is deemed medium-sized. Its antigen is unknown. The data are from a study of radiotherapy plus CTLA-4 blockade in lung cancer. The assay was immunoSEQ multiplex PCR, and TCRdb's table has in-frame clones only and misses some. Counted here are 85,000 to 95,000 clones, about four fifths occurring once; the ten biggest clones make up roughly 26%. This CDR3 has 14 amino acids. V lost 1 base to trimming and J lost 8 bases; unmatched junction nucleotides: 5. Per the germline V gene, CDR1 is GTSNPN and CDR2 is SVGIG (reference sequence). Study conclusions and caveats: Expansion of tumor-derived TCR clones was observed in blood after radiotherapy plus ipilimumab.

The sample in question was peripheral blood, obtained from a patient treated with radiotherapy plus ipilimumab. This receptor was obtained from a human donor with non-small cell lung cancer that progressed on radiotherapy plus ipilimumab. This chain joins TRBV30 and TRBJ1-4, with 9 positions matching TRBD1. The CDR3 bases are TGTGCCTGGAGTGGGACAGGGGAGTGGGAAAAACTGTTTTTT. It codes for CAWSGTGEWEKLFF. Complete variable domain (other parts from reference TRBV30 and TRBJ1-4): SQTIHQWPATLVQPVGSPLSLECTVEGTSNPNLYWYRQAAGRGLQLLFYSVGIGQISSEVPQNLSASRPQDRQFILSSKKLLLSDSGFYLCAWSGTGEWEKLFFGSGTQLSVL.